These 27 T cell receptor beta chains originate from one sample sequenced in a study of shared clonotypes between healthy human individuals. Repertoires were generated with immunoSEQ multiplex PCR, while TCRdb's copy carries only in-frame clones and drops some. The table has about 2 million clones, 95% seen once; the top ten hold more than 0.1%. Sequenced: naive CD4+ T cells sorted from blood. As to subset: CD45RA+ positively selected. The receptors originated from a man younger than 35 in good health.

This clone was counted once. The CDR3 spells CASSGDTQETQYF. CDR3 in DNA: TGTGCCAGCAGCGGGGACACTCAAGAGACCCAGTACTTC. This chain connects TRBV7-8 to TRBJ2-5; tentatively, D is TRBD1 (6 bases). V gave up 5 bases and J gave up 2 bases, with 9 bases separating them. The V gene's germline CDR1 is SGHVS and CDR2 FQNEAQ. The CDR3 loop spans 13 amino acids.

CDR3 DNA: TGTGCCAGCAGCTTAGTCGGGACTTCTGGGGGAGAGCAGTACTTC. It codes for CASSLVGTSGGEQYF. The V call is TRBV7-2, the J call TRBJ2-7; tentatively, D is TRBD2 (6 bases). Germline V gene sequence: CDR1 SGHTA, CDR2 FQGNSA. This CDR3 is 15 amino acids long. The V and J ends lost 1 base and 7 bases respectively, with 17 bases between them. The variable domain in full, completed from reference TRBV7-2 and TRBJ2-7, reads GAGVSQSPSNKVTEKGKDVELRCDPISGHTALYWYRQSLGQGLEFLIYFQGNSAPDKSGLPSDRFSAERTGGSVSTLTIQRTQQEDSAVYLCASSLVGTSGGEQYFGPGTRLTVT.

This CDR3 is CSVRGHLNTEAFF. Here the CDR3 DNA reads TGCAGCGTTAGAGGACACCTGAACACTGAAGCTTTCTTT. The chain couples TRBV29-1 to TRBJ1-1; maybe TRBD1 (5 bases). CDR3 size: 13 residues. V was shortened by 5 bases and J by 0 bases, with 10 bases between the two germline ends. The germline V gene encodes CDR1 SQVTM and CDR2 ANQGSEA.

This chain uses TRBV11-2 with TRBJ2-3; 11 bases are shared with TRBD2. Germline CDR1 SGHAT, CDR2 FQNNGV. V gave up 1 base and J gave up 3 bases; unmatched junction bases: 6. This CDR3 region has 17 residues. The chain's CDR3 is CASSLGLAGRATDTQYF. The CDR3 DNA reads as TGTGCCAGCAGCTTAGGACTAGCGGGAAGAGCGACAGATACGCAGTATTTT.

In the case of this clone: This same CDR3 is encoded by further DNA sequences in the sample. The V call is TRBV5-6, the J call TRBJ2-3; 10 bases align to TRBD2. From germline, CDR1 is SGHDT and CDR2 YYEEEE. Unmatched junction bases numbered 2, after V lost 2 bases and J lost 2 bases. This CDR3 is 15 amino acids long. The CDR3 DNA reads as TGTGCCAGCAGCTTAGGACTAGCGGTCACAGATACGCAGTATTTT. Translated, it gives CASSLGLAVTDTQYF.

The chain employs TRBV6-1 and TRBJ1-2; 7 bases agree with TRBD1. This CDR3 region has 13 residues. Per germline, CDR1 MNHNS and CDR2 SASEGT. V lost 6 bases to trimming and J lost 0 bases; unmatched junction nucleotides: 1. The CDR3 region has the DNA TGTGCCAGCAGGACAGGGTCTAACTATGGCTACACCTTC. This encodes CASRTGSNYGYTF.

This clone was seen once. CDR3 amino acids: CASSLLPGDDNQPQHF. Written as DNA, the CDR3 is TGTGCCAGCAGTTTGCTCCCCGGGGACGACAATCAGCCCCAGCATTTT. The chain couples TRBV28 to TRBJ1-5, with D possibly being TRBD1 (5 bases). CDR3 size: 16 residues. Germline V CDR1 and CDR2: MDHEN, SYDVKM. V lost 3 bases and J 3 bases, leaving 15 bases between the germline ends.

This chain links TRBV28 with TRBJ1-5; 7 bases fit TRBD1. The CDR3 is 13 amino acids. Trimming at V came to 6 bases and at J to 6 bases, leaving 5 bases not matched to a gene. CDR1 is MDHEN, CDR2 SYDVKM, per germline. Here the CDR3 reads CASRSGGSQPQHF. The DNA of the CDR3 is TGTGCCAGCAGATCAGGGGGGAGTCAGCCCCAGCATTTT.

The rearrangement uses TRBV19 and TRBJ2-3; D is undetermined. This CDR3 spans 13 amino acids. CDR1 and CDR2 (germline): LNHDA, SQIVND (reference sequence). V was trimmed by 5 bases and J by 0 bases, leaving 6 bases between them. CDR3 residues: CASSATSTDTQYF. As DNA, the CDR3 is TGTGCCAGTAGTGCGACTAGCACAGATACGCAGTATTTT.

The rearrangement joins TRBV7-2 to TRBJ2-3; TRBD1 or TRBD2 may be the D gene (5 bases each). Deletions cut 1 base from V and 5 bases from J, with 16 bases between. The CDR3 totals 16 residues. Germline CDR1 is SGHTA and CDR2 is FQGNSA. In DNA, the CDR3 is TGTGCCAGCAGCTTAGATACGGGACGCGCCGGAGATACGCAGTATTTT. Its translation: CASSLDTGRAGDTQYF.

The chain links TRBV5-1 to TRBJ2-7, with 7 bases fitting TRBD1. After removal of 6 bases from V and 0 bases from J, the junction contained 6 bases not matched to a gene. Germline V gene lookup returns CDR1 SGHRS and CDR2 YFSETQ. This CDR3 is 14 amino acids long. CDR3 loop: CASKTGQISYEQYF. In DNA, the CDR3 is TGCGCCAGCAAAACGGGACAGATCTCCTACGAGCAGTACTTC.

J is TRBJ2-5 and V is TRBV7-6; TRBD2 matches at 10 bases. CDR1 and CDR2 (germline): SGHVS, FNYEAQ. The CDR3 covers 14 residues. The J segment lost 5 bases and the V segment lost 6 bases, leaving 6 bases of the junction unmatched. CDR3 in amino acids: CASSNSGGQETQYF. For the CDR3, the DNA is TGTGCCAGCAGTAATAGCGGGGGGCAGGAGACCCAGTACTTC.

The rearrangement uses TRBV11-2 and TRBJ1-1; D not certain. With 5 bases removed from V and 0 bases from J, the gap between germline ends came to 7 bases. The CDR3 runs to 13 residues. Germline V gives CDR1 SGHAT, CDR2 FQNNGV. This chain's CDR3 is CASSGPMNTEAFF. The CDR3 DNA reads TGTGCCAGCAGCGGTCCGATGAACACTGAAGCTTTCTTT.

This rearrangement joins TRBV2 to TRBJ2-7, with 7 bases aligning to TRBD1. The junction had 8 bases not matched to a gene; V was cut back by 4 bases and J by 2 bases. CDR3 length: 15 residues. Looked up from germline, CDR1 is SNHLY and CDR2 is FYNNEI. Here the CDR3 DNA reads TGTGCCAGCAGTGCAAAGGGGGCTGGTCCCTACGAGCAGTACTTC. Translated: CASSAKGAGPYEQYF.

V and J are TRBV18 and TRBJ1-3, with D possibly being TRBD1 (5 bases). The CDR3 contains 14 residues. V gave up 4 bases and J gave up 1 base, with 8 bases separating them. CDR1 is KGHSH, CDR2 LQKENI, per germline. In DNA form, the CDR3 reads TGTGCCAGCTCACTACAGGCATCTGGAAACACCATATATTTT. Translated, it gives CASSLQASGNTIYF.

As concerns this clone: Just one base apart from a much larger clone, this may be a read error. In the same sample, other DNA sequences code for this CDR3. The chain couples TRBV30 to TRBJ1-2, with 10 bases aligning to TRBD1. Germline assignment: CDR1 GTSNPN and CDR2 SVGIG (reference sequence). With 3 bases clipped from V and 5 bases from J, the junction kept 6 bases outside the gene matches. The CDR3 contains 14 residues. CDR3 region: CAWSSGQGYYGYTF. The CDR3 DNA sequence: TGTGCCTGGAGCTCGGGACAGGGGTATTATGGCTACACCTTC.

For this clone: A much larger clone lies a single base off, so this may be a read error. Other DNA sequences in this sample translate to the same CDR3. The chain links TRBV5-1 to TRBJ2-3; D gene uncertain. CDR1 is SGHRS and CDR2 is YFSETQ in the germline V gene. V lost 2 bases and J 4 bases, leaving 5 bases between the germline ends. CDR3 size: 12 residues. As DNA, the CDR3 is TGCGCCAGCAGCTTTAGCTCAGATACGCAGTATTTT. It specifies CASSFSSDTQYF.

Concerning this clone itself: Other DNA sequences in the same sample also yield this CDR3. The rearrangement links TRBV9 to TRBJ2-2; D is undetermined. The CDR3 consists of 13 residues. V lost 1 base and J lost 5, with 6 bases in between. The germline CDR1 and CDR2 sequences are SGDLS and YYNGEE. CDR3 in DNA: TGTGCCAGCAGCGTAAGGGAAACCGGGGAGCTGTTTTTT. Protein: CASSVRETGELFF.

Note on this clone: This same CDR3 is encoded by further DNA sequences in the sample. CDR3 loop: CAISESGVNTEAFF. CDR3 DNA sequence: TGTGCCATCAGTGAGTCGGGGGTGAACACTGAAGCTTTCTTT. The J gene is TRBJ1-1, the V gene TRBV10-3, with TRBD1 as a possible D gene (5 bases). V gave up 0 bases and J gave up 0 bases, with 5 bases separating them. The CDR3 loop spans 14 amino acids. CDR1 is ENHRY, CDR2 SYGVKD, per germline.

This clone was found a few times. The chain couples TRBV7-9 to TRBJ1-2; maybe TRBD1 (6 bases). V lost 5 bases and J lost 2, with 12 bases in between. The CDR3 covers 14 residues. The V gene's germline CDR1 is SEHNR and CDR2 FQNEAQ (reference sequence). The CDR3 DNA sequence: TGTGCCAGCAGCCCCTCAGGACAGAACTATGGCTACACCTTC. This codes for CASSPSGQNYGYTF.

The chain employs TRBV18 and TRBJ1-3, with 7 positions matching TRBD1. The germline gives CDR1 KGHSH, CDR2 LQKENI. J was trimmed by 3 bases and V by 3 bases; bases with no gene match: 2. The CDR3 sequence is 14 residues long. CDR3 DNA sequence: TGTGCCAGCTCACCCGGGACAGTTGGAAACACCATATATTTT. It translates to CASSPGTVGNTIYF.

Here the CDR3 DNA reads TGTGCCAGCAACGACGGGCCTAGCGGTGGTTTAGGTGAGCAGTTCTTC. Translating gives CASNDGPSGGLGEQFF. The J gene is TRBJ2-1, the V gene TRBV2; 7 bases are shared with TRBD2. Germline lookup yields CDR1 SNHLY and CDR2 FYNNEI. The CDR3 runs 16 residues. Trimming took 7 bases from V and 9 from J; bases not matched to a gene: 18.

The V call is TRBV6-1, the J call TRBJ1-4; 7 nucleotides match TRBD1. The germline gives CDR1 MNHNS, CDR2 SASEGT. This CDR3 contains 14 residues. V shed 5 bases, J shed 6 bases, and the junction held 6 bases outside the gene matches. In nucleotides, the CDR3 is TGTGCCAGCAGTACGGACAGGTCTTATGAAAAACTGTTTTTT. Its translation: CASSTDRSYEKLFF.

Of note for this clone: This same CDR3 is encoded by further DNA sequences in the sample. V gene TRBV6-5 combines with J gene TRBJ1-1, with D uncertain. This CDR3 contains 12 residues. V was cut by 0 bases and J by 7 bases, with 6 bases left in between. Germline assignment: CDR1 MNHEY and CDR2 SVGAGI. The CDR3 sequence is CASSYSGSEAFF. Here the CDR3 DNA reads TGTGCCAGCAGTTACTCGGGCAGTGAAGCTTTCTTT.

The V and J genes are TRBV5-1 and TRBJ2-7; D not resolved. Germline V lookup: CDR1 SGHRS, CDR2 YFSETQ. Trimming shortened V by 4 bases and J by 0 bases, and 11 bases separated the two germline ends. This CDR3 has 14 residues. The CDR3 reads CASSQASTSYEQYF. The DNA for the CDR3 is TGCGCCAGCAGCCAAGCGTCGACCTCCTACGAGCAGTACTTC. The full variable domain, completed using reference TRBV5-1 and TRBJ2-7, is KAGVTQTPRYLIKTRGQQVTLSCSPISGHRSVSWYQQTPGQGLQFLFEYFSETQRNKGNFPGRFSGRQFSNSRSEMNVSTLELGDSALYLCASSQASTSYEQYFGPGTRLTVT.

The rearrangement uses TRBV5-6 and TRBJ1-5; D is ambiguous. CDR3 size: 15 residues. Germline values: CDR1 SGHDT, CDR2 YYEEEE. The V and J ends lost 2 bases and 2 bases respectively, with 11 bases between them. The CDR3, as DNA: TGTGCCAGCAGCTTAGGCTGGGAGGGCAATCAGCCCCAGCATTTT. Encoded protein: CASSLGWEGNQPQHF.

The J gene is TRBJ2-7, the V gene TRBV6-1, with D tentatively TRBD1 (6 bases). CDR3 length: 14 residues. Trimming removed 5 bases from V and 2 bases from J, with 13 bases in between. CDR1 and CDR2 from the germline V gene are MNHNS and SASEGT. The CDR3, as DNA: TGTGCCAGCAGTAAGGGGGAGTTACCCTACGAGCAGTACTTC. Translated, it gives CASSKGELPYEQYF.